These 26 T cell receptor beta chains originate from one sample sequenced in a study of T cell changes during pregnancy in multiple sclerosis (dated by TCRdb to between 2018 and 2021). To prepare the library, the immunoSEQ multiplex PCR assay was applied. Drawn from immuneACCESS, this table holds only the in-frame rearrangements with V and J called that TCRdb kept. Clones are partly lost; checked studies trace under half to an unresolved V gene and leave the rest unexplained. In this sample the table shows 40,000 or so clones, roughly 90% of which occur a single time. The ten top clones hold 13% of the sample. Here the sequenced sample was CD8+ T cells from peripheral blood mononuclear cells, taken in the first trimester of pregnancy. All receptors derive from a female donor with multiple sclerosis, enrolled in a pregnancy study.

The chain links TRBV4-1 to TRBJ1-1, with unresolved D. In germline, CDR1 is MGHRA, CDR2 YSYEKL. The V end was cut by 0 bases, the J end by 1 base, with 12 bases between. This CDR3 contains 16 residues. CDR3 in amino acids: CASSQDHTERNTEAFF. The CDR3 DNA follows: TGCGCCAGCAGCCAAGATCACACAGAACGGAACACTGAAGCTTTCTTT.

This sequence joins TRBV7-8 and TRBJ2-1; 7 bases align to TRBD2. The CDR3 is 15 amino acids. The germline V gene encodes CDR1 SGHVS and CDR2 FQNEAQ. Losses at the gene ends were 5 bases for V and 3 bases for J; bases not matched to a gene: 7. The CDR3 DNA sequence: TGTGCCAGCAGCCGGCGGTCTAGCGGCTACAATGAGCAGTTCTTC. Translated, it gives CASSRRSSGYNEQFF.

Sample share makes this clone medium-sized. The gene calls are TRBV6-1 and TRBJ1-1; tentative D call: TRBD1 (6 bases). The germline V and J ends were trimmed by 2 bases and 6 bases, with 10 bases remaining between them. Per germline, CDR1 MNHNS and CDR2 SASEGT. This CDR3 has 13 amino acids. CDR3 protein: CASSELQGAEAFF. CDR3 nucleotides: TGTGCCAGCAGTGAACTACAGGGCGCTGAAGCTTTCTTT.

V gene TRBV7-6 combines with J gene TRBJ1-4; D is possibly TRBD1 (6 bases). Germline CDR1 reads SGHVS; CDR2 reads FNYEAQ. Trimming left V 5 bases short and J 7 bases short, with 14 bases between. The CDR3 extends over 14 amino acids. The CDR3 nucleotides are TGTGCCAGCAGCGCCTTGTTAGGGGGTGAAAAACTGTTTTTT. Translating gives CASSALLGGEKLFF.

This clone was counted once. V gene TRBV11-2 combines with J gene TRBJ2-1; TRBD2 aligns across 9 bases. The germline V gene has CDR1 SGHAT and CDR2 FQNNGV. Germline trimming cut 10 bases from V and 4 bases from J; bases unmatched to any gene: 5. This CDR3 has 13 amino acids. CDR3 residues: CAIGRGGYNEQFF. DNA of the CDR3: TGTGCCATAGGGCGGGGGGGATACAATGAGCAGTTCTTC.

The CDR3 nucleotides read TGCATCGGGGAGTCTAACTATGGCTACACCTTC. Protein: CIGESNYGYTF. V is TRBV29-1 and J is TRBJ1-2; D ambiguous. This CDR3 is 11 amino acids long. Germline CDR1 and CDR2: SQVTM and ANQGSEA. Variable domain in full (rest from reference TRBV29-1 and TRBJ1-2): SAVISQKPSRDICQRGTSLTIQCQVDSQVTMMFWYRQQPGQSLTLIATANQGSEATYESGFVIDKFPISRPNLTFSTLTVSNMSPEDSSIYLCIGESNYGYTFGSGTRLTVV.

This clone was counted between two and nine times. The chain recombines TRBV10-1 with TRBJ2-7; TRBD1 might be the D (6 bases). The CDR3 consists of 12 residues. Germline assignment: CDR1 WNHNN and CDR2 SYGVQD (reference sequence). Trimming took 3 bases from V and 6 from J, leaving 9 bases between them. The DNA for the CDR3 is TGCGCCAGCAGTGACAGGGGAAGCGAGCAGTACTTC. As protein: CASSDRGSEQYF.

The rearrangement links TRBV4-2 to TRBJ1-2, with 8 bases that match TRBD1. V was pared by 0 bases and J by 4 bases, with 4 bases of the junction left unmatched. The CDR3 runs to 15 residues. Germline-derived CDR1 and CDR2 are LGHNA and YNFKEQ. The chain's CDR3 is CASSQEGQATYGYTF. In nucleotides, the CDR3 is TGTGCCAGCAGCCAAGAGGGACAGGCGACCTATGGCTACACCTTC.

The chain uses TRBV7-3 and TRBJ1-2; tentative D call: TRBD1 (5 bases). CDR3 size: 13 residues. V shed 5 bases and J shed 3 bases, with 10 bases lying between them. Germline assignment: CDR1 SGHTA and CDR2 FQGTGA. In DNA form, the CDR3 reads TGTGCCAGCAGCGAAGACAGCTACTATGGCTACACCTTC. The encoded protein is CASSEDSYYGYTF.

The V and J genes are TRBV7-9 and TRBJ2-5; no reliable D call. Germline values: CDR1 SEHNR, CDR2 FQNEAQ (reference sequence). The CDR3 has 13 amino acids. The V and J ends lost 5 bases and 5 bases respectively, with 12 bases between them. The chain's CDR3 is CASSHDLIETQYF. CDR3 nucleotides: TGTGCCAGCAGCCACGACTTAATCGAGACCCAGTACTTC.

The genes are TRBV30 and TRBJ2-1, with D unclear. The germline V and J ends were trimmed by 1 base and 0 bases, with 7 bases remaining between them. The germline gives CDR1 GTSNPN, CDR2 SVGIG (reference sequence). This CDR3 is built from 14 residues. In nucleotides, the CDR3 is TGTGCCTGGAGTGGAGCAAGCTCCTACAATGAGCAGTTCTTC. Residues: CAWSGASSYNEQFF.

This clone was found a few times. The chain couples TRBV27 to TRBJ2-1; D is possibly TRBD2 (5 bases). Trimming removed 3 bases at V and 6 bases at J, with 21 bases between. The CDR3 totals 17 residues. Looked up from germline, CDR1 is MNHEY and CDR2 is SMNVEV (reference sequence). As DNA, the CDR3 is TGTGCCAGCAGTTTGGTTCGGGTGCGAGGGCGCAGCAATGAGCAGTTCTTC. Amino acids: CASSLVRVRGRSNEQFF.

This chain uses TRBV10-3 with TRBJ1-1; 8 positions match TRBD1. Per the germline V gene, CDR1 is ENHRY and CDR2 is SYGVKD. J gave up 7 bases and V 5 bases, and 3 bases lay outside the gene matches. CDR3 length: 12 residues. CDR3 residues: CAISPGTGEAFF. CDR3 coding DNA: TGTGCCATCAGTCCCGGGACAGGTGAAGCTTTCTTT.

V gene TRBV10-3 combines with J gene TRBJ2-7, with 12 nucleotides matching TRBD2. V lost 8 bases, J lost 3 bases, and 2 bases stayed unmatched. Looked up from germline, CDR1 is ENHRY and CDR2 is SYGVKD. This CDR3 is 13 amino acids long. The CDR3 loop reads CAIGTSGLYEQYF. CDR3 in DNA: TGTGCCATCGGGACTAGCGGGCTCTACGAGCAGTACTTC.

The V gene is TRBV25-1, the J gene TRBJ2-3; the match to TRBD2 covers 8 bases. V shed 2 bases and J 6 bases; nucleotides not matched to a gene: 4. The CDR3 contains 14 residues. Germline values: CDR1 MGHDK, CDR2 SYGVNS. The CDR3 region is CASSELASGDTQYF. As DNA, the CDR3 is TGTGCCAGCAGTGAACTCGCTAGCGGGGATACGCAGTATTTT.

The V call is TRBV6-4, the J call TRBJ2-3; 8 nucleotides match TRBD1. This CDR3 is built from 18 residues. The germline gives CDR1 MRHNA, CDR2 SNTAGT. Germline trimming cut 2 bases from V and 2 bases from J; bases unmatched to any gene: 12. CDR3 protein: CASSDRGEGQGHTDTQYF. As DNA, the CDR3 is TGTGCCAGCAGTGACCGTGGGGAAGGACAGGGCCACACAGATACGCAGTATTTT.

This chain joins TRBV7-3 and TRBJ1-4, with a weak D call TRBD1 (6 bases). Germline V lookup: CDR1 SGHTA, CDR2 FQGTGA. Trimming removed 5 bases at V and 2 bases at J, with 18 bases between. The length of the CDR3 is 17 residues. The CDR3 loop reads CASSNLTGWGTNEKLFF. The CDR3 nucleotides are TGTGCCAGCAGCAACCTCACAGGGTGGGGGACTAATGAAAAACTGTTTTTT.

The V gene is TRBV19, the J gene TRBJ1-4; 7 nucleotides match TRBD1. CDR1 and CDR2 (germline): LNHDA, SQIVND (reference sequence). V lost 1 base to trimming and J lost 8 bases; unmatched junction nucleotides: 10. CDR3 length equals 16 residues. The CDR3 coding sequence is TGTGCCAGTAGTATAGGCATCGAGGGGACAGAGGAAAAACTGTTTTTT. This codes for CASSIGIEGTEEKLFF. Drawing the rest from reference TRBV19 and TRBJ1-4, the complete variable domain is DGGITQSPKYLFRKEGQNVTLSCEQNLNHDAMYWYRQDPGQGLRLIYYSQIVNDFQKGDIAEGYSVSREKKESFPLTVTSAQKNPTAFYLCASSIGIEGTEEKLFFGSGTQLSVL.

This rearrangement joins TRBV19 to TRBJ1-5; maybe TRBD1 (5 bases). From germline, CDR1 is LNHDA and CDR2 SQIVND (reference sequence). The CDR3 runs 15 residues. Trimming left V 4 bases short and J 5 bases short, with 15 bases between. The CDR3 DNA follows: TGTGCCAGTAGTACATCCGACGGGGGGTATCAGCCCCAGCATTTT. Translation: CASSTSDGGYQPQHF. The variable domain in full, with the rest retrieved from reference TRBV19 and TRBJ1-5, is DGGITQSPKYLFRKEGQNVTLSCEQNLNHDAMYWYRQDPGQGLRLIYYSQIVNDFQKGDIAEGYSVSREKKESFPLTVTSAQKNPTAFYLCASSTSDGGYQPQHFGDGTRLSIL.

The chain couples TRBV9 to TRBJ2-1; D may be TRBD2 (5 bases). The CDR3 extends over 13 amino acids. Trimming took 4 bases from V and 7 from J, leaving 12 bases between them. Germline CDR1 is SGDLS and CDR2 is YYNGEE. The CDR3 spells CASSPRTGNEQFF. The CDR3 region has the DNA TGTGCCAGCAGCCCCCGCACGGGGAATGAGCAGTTCTTC.

This chain links TRBV30 with TRBJ2-4, with 11 bases fitting TRBD2. The ends lost 1 base at V and 0 bases at J; junction bases unmatched: 2. CDR3 size: 16 residues. CDR1 is GTSNPN and CDR2 is SVGIG in the germline V gene (reference sequence). Written as DNA, the CDR3 is TGTGCCTGGAGTGAGGGGACTAGCGGAGCCAAAAACATTCAGTACTTC. Translation gives CAWSEGTSGAKNIQYF.

This sequence joins TRBV2 and TRBJ1-3, with TRBD1 matching 12 bases. From germline, CDR1 is SNHLY and CDR2 FYNNEI. The ends lost 7 bases at V and 2 bases at J; junction bases unmatched: 15. The CDR3 covers 19 residues. The CDR3 reads CASTPPGGQGASPGNTIYF. The DNA of the CDR3 is TGTGCCAGCACCCCACCAGGGGGACAGGGGGCATCACCTGGAAACACCATATATTTT.

V is TRBV5-1 and J is TRBJ1-1; 9 bases are shared with TRBD1. J gave up 1 base and V 4 bases, and 2 bases lay outside the gene matches. CDR3 size: 14 residues. Germline-derived CDR1 and CDR2 are SGHRS and YFSETQ. The CDR3 coding sequence is TGCGCCAGCAGCGGGGGACAGGGGAACACTGAAGCTTTCTTT. Protein sequence: CASSGGQGNTEAFF.

This clone has at least ten counts. The chain joins TRBV9 to TRBJ1-4, with D maybe TRBD1 (6 bases). Germline V gene sequence: CDR1 SGDLS, CDR2 YYNGEE. Trimming pared 4 bases from V and 4 bases from J, leaving 14 bases between. The CDR3 has 15 residues. CDR3: CASSLGQIYNEKLFF. The DNA of the CDR3 is TGTGCCAGCAGCTTAGGACAGATATATAATGAAAAACTGTTTTTT.

This chain connects TRBV2 to TRBJ1-2, with D uncertain. CDR3 size: 14 residues. Germline lookup yields CDR1 SNHLY and CDR2 FYNNEI. V lost 1 base and J 2 bases, leaving 8 bases between the germline ends. CDR3 loop: CASSEGKANYGYTF. The CDR3 DNA reads as TGTGCCAGCAGTGAAGGTAAAGCGAACTATGGCTACACCTTC.

The chain employs TRBV18 and TRBJ2-2; perhaps TRBD2 as D (6 bases). This CDR3 region has 17 residues. Germline V gives CDR1 KGHSH, CDR2 LQKENI. The ends were cut back, 2 bases at V and 5 bases at J, with 18 bases in the middle. CDR3 nucleotide sequence: TGTGCCAGCTCACCAACGGGGGAAAGTGTGAGGACCGGGGAGCTGTTTTTT. Protein product: CASSPTGESVRTGELFF.